The rows below give T cell receptor beta chains drawn from one sample of a study of blood T cell repertoires in COVID-19. Produced via immunoSEQ multiplex PCR; TCRdb's table is partial and in-frame only. The repertoire includes about 110,000 clones, about 83% of them detected once, and just over 4% sits in the top ten. The sequenced sample consisted of peripheral blood. The receptor source for this set is a woman in her 70s with acute or convalescent COVID-19. CDR3s include the opening cysteine and the closing phenylalanine or tryptophan. Each record gives: clone size, V gene, J gene, CDR3 protein. The size of a clone is reported for some rows only, either as once, few or many, or as a class for expanded clones.

-	TRBV7-9	TRBJ2-3	CASSLWPGGQEDTQYF
-	TRBV28	TRBJ1-2	CASTFPLWTGKEGYTF
-	TRBV6-6	TRBJ1-1	CASRGRGNTEAFF
-	TRBV7-9	TRBJ2-1	CASSFGQGSFNEQFF
-	TRBV19	TRBJ2-7	CASGKGDLYEQYF
-	TRBV5-1	TRBJ1-2	CASSLGSVQGAGYTF
-	TRBV28	TRBJ1-1	CASRKTTGGFPEAFF
-	TRBV2	TRBJ2-1	CASSGLAGINEQFF
-	TRBV5-1	TRBJ2-2	CASSLELWTGLAGELFF
-	TRBV3-1/TRBV3-2	TRBJ2-6	CASSQVTGRSGANVLTF
-	TRBV2	TRBJ2-2	CASSGRGRNTGELFF
-	TRBV3-1/TRBV3-2	TRBJ2-1	CASRHSDRGLGIRSYNEQFF
-	TRBV5-6	TRBJ2-5	CASSLARRQTQYF
-	TRBV27	TRBJ1-3	CASSYLTGENLVGNTIYF
-	TRBV13	TRBJ2-7	CASSLRRGGYEQYF
once	TRBV19	TRBJ1-5	CATGQSSNQPQHF
-	TRBV4-1	TRBJ2-3	CASSQVAGGLSGTDTQYF
-	TRBV3-1/TRBV3-2	TRBJ1-1	CASSAHGTGGVAFF
-	TRBV6-6	TRBJ1-1	CASILTAGRTEAFF
-	TRBV4-3	TRBJ1-5	CASSQGQGAGQPQHF
-	TRBV27	TRBJ2-3	CATNQSAGEQLDTQYF
-	TRBV5-6	TRBJ2-6	CASSFDSSSGANVLTF
-	TRBV6-5	TRBJ2-3	CASRASGGDTQYF
-	TRBV11-2	TRBJ2-5	CASSSVGGEQETQYF
-	TRBV11-2	TRBJ2-1	CASSLAGLGRDEQFF
-	TRBV28	TRBJ1-2	CASSSFVGGYTF
-	TRBV5-6	TRBJ1-5	CASSLSGYSNQPQHF
once	TRBV6-4	TRBJ2-1	CASSDGAGVNEQFF
-	TRBV7-9	TRBJ2-7	CASSPPTGSGEQYF
once	TRBV5-1	TRBJ1-5	CASSLGGSSNQPQHF
-	TRBV28	TRBJ1-5	CASSLSSGDYQPQHF
-	TRBV9	TRBJ2-7	CASSADGTTGSEQYF
-	TRBV7-3	TRBJ1-2	CASSLQGGESYGYTF
once	TRBV29-1	TRBJ1-2	CSVEGWGGGLSSGYTF
-	TRBV9	TRBJ2-2	CASSVDARVGGELFF
once	TRBV19	TRBJ1-3	CASSTGTTGNTIYF
-	TRBV9	TRBJ2-5	CASSVTGGETQYF
-	TRBV6-5	TRBJ1-1	CASSYDRWVNTEAFF
few	TRBV30	TRBJ1-6	CAWSVPRVQYNSPLHF
once	TRBV19	TRBJ2-1	CASSPGQGSNEQFF
few	TRBV6-2/TRBV6-3	TRBJ2-2	CASSYGAGGFKTGELFF
-	TRBV5-6	TRBJ1-2	CASSVGTGIFHTF
-	TRBV6-5	TRBJ1-2	CASTESAGNYGYTF
-	TRBV4-1	TRBJ2-7	CASSQEGRPDYEQYF
-	TRBV5-4	TRBJ1-1	CASSLWEVNTEAFF
-	TRBV6-1	TRBJ2-6	CASSEALQGIVHGANVLTF
-	TRBV7-9	TRBJ2-1	CASNPGQGGINEQFF
once	TRBV7-2	TRBJ1-6	CASSPGQVTSPLHF
-	TRBV7-2	TRBJ1-1	CASSQESSGTEAFF
-	TRBV5-1	TRBJ2-1	CASSLGQTYNEQFF
-	TRBV18	TRBJ2-3	CASSPDSRDTQYF
-	TRBV28	TRBJ2-7	CASRKGIDEQYF